The present T cell receptor (beta chain) was sequenced within a study of T cells after yellow fever vaccination. Findings and limits, study-wide: Most primary-vaccination clones recurred post-booster (under 98% CD4, over 70% CD8).

For TCR, cDNA came from 5'RACE template switching, which added a universal primer site and UMIs. TCRdb fed the 5' RACE reads into MiXCR, producing one record per CDR3 protein. Of hundreds of thousands of distinct CDR3 sequences detected, more than 3% appear once; the ten largest clones hold less than 25%. This clonotype was seen at least ten times. The target antigen is unknown. This sequence was found in a man between 18 and 29 years old who received the YFV17D yellow fever vaccine. Sequenced material: PBMCs, taken on the day of the yellow fever booster vaccination.

Here the CDR3 DNA reads TGTGCCAGTAGTATCGGGGGCCTGAACACTGAAGCTTTCTTT. It yields the protein CASSIGGLNTEAFF. The chain links TRBV19 to TRBJ1-1; TRBD1 might be the D (6 bases). The germline V gene encodes CDR1 LNHDA and CDR2 SQIVND (reference sequence). This CDR3 spans 14 amino acids. Between the trimmed V and J ends, which lost 3 bases and 0 bases, there was a span of 8 bases.